This is a list of T cell receptor beta chains from one sample in a study of human T cells and chemical hapten exposure. Each CDR3 protein gets one entry after TCRdb re-called the RACE reads with MiXCR. The sample contains under 100,000 distinct CDR3 sequences, roughly 11% of which appear only once. The sample was whole blood, taken in connection with sensitization to the hapten diphenylcyclopropenone (DPC). The source of these receptors is a woman in her thirties or forties with alopecia areata. Some clones in this sample may be carry-over from other donors' samples. Each CDR3 is given with its conserved first and last residue. The D gene is left open where the match is weak. Clone size is shown for a subset of rows, as once, few, many or a class of expanded clone.

J | size | V | D | DNA | CDR3
TRBJ2-5 | many | TRBV6-6 | - | TGTGCCACCCGGGACTGGCAAGAGACCCAGTACTTC | CATRDWQETQYF
TRBJ1-2 | - | TRBV9 | - | TGTGCCAGCAGCGTAGGGCAGTCTACCTATGGCTACACCTTC | CASSVGQSTYGYTF
TRBJ2-5 | many | TRBV6-2/TRBV6-3 | - | TGTGCCAGCACCTCATCCACGGAGACCCAGTACTTC | CASTSSTETQYF
TRBJ2-1 | many | TRBV4-1 | - | TGCGCCAGCCAGGGTCTGGCCACAGGTGACGAGCAGTTCTTC | CASQGLATGDEQFF
TRBJ2-7 | - | TRBV20-1 | - | TGCAGTGCTAGAGATACAGGAAGGGCCTACGAGCAGTACTTC | CSARDTGRAYEQYF
TRBJ1-5 | few | TRBV6-2/TRBV6-3 | TRBD1 | TGTGCCAGCAGCCCCCCGGGACAGCAAGGACCTAGCAATCAGCCCCAGCATTTT | CASSPPGQQGPSNQPQHF
TRBJ2-3 | - | TRBV20-1 | TRBD2 | TGCAGTGCCCCTAGCGGGAAAGTGAAAGATACGCAGTATTTT | CSAPSGKVKDTQYF
TRBJ2-1 | many | TRBV20-1 | TRBD2 | TGCAGTGCTATCGGGGCTAGCGGGTCCCGCTCCTACAATGAGCAGTTCTTC | CSAIGASGSRSYNEQFF
TRBJ2-3 | few | TRBV9 | TRBD2 | TGTGCCAGCAGCGAACTAGCGGGGGGGTCCACAGATACGCAGTATTTT | CASSELAGGSTDTQYF
TRBJ2-2 | few | TRBV20-1 | - | TGCAGTGCTAGAGATCCCGCGACAGGGAACACCGGGGAGCTGTTTTTT | CSARDPATGNTGELFF
TRBJ1-3 | many | TRBV7-2 | - | TGTGCCAGCAGCGCTTCAAGTGGGCCTGGAAACACCATATATTTT | CASSASSGPGNTIYF
TRBJ2-5 | few | TRBV12-5 | - | TGTGCTAGTGGTTTGTATGTCGGGGGCCTCTCGCAAGAGACCCAGTACTTC | CASGLYVGGLSQETQYF
TRBJ1-1 | few | TRBV2 | - | TGTGCCAGCAGTTCATCGGTCCCCCTCCCTCCTATGAACACTGAAGCTTTCTTT | CASSSSVPLPPMNTEAFF
TRBJ1-1 | - | TRBV3-1 | - | TGTGCCAGCAGCGTGAAAGCGAACACTGAAGCTTTCTTT | CASSVKANTEAFF
TRBJ1-1 | many | TRBV5-1 | - | TGCGCCAGCAGCACCGGGGAGGTCACTGAAGCTTTCTTT | CASSTGEVTEAFF
TRBJ2-3 | - | TRBV18 | - | TGTGCCAGCTCAGGCCAGGGCGTTAAGGGCACAGATACGCAGTATTTT | CASSGQGVKGTDTQYF
TRBJ1-1 | many | TRBV28 | - | TGTGCCAGCAATACACCCTCATCCGGGGCCTTGAACACTGAAGCTTTCTTT | CASNTPSSGALNTEAFF
TRBJ1-5 | many | TRBV12-3/TRBV12-4 | - | TGTGCCAGCAGCAGACTGGGGGTCCAGCCCCAGCATTTT | CASSRLGVQPQHF
TRBJ2-1 | many | TRBV15 | - | TGTGCCACCAGCAGAGCATTGGGCCCCCCAAGGTACTACAATGAGCAGTTCTTC | CATSRALGPPRYYNEQFF
TRBJ1-2 | few | TRBV6-6 | - | TGTGCCAGCAGCAACGGGGGGGGAGGTGGCTACACCTTC | CASSNGGGGGYTF
TRBJ2-7 | many | TRBV27 | TRBD2 | TGTGCCAGCAGTTTAGCGGGAGGGAGGAACGAGCAGTACTTC | CASSLAGGRNEQYF
TRBJ1-6 | - | TRBV27 | - | TGTGCCAGCAGTCCGTCCGGACGGGGGTATAATTCACCCCTCCACTTT | CASSPSGRGYNSPLHF
TRBJ1-2 | - | TRBV15 | TRBD1 | TGTGCCACCAGCAGATCAACACAGGGGGCCTATGGCTACACCTTC | CATSRSTQGAYGYTF
TRBJ1-1 | - | TRBV3-1 | - | TGTGCCAGCAGCCAACGAGATGGGTCTGAAGCTTTCTTT | CASSQRDGSEAFF
TRBJ2-2 | few | TRBV2 | - | TGTGCCAGCAGTGATCGGACAGGAGGGACCGGGGAGCTGTTTTTT | CASSDRTGGTGELFF
TRBJ1-4 | - | TRBV29-1 | - | TGCAGCGCCGGCCGTGGTGGACCTGAAAAACTGTTTTTT | CSAGRGGPEKLFF
TRBJ2-7 | many | TRBV9 | TRBD1 | TGTGCCAGCAGCCCCCAAGGGACAGCTAACTACGAGCAGTACTTC | CASSPQGTANYEQYF
TRBJ2-5 | many | TRBV7-9 | TRBD1 | TGTGCCAGCAGCCCCGGGGACAGGGAGGGAGAGACCCAGTACTTC | CASSPGDREGETQYF
TRBJ1-2 | - | TRBV29-1 | TRBD1 | TGCAGCGTGGGACAGGGCGGCTATGGCTACACCTTC | CSVGQGGYGYTF
TRBJ1-1 | many | TRBV6-5 | TRBD1 | TGTGCCAGCAGTTTCGGGACAGGGGGATTGAACACTGAAGCTTTCTTT | CASSFGTGGLNTEAFF
TRBJ1-2 | few | TRBV20-1 | - | TGCAGTGCGGAATCGGAGTCCTATGGCTACACCTTC | CSAESESYGYTF
TRBJ2-3 | few | TRBV5-4 | - | TGTGCCAGCAGCTTGCCCACGGTCGGTGTGTTAGGAGATACGCAGTATTTT | CASSLPTVGVLGDTQYF
TRBJ2-7 | few | TRBV6-2/TRBV6-3 | - | TGTGCCAGCAGTTACGGGCTGAGCTCCTACGAGCAGTACTTC | CASSYGLSSYEQYF
TRBJ2-3 | - | TRBV20-1 | - | TGCAGTGTCGCCGCGGATGGGGGGCGAGGGACGCAGTATTTT | CSVAADGGRGTQYF
TRBJ2-3 | - | TRBV29-1 | - | TGCAGCGTCCAACCAGCAGGGAATACGCAGTATTTT | CSVQPAGNTQYF
TRBJ2-3 | many | TRBV20-1 | TRBD1 | TGCAGTTACCAGAACAGGGGACACACAGATACGCAGTATTTT | CSYQNRGHTDTQYF
TRBJ2-1 | few | TRBV20-1 | TRBD2 | TGCAGTGCTCCGGTACTAGCGGGGAATGAGCAGTTCTTC | CSAPVLAGNEQFF
TRBJ2-1 | - | TRBV20-1 | TRBD2 | TGCAGTGCTAGCACCGGACTAGCGGGGGGGCGGGAGCAGTTCTTC | CSASTGLAGGREQFF
TRBJ2-3 | few | TRBV7-2 | TRBD1 | TGTGCCAGCAGCCCCGGGACAGGCACAGATACGCAGTATTTT | CASSPGTGTDTQYF
TRBJ2-2 | few | TRBV29-1 | - | TGCAGCGTCTTCTTGGGAGCCGGGGAGCTGTTTTTT | CSVFLGAGELFF
TRBJ2-7 | - | TRBV4-3 | - | TGCGCCAGCAGCCAAGATCCCCCGGGCGGGGCCCACTCCTACGAGCAGTACTTC | CASSQDPPGGAHSYEQYF
TRBJ2-1 | many | TRBV20-1 | - | TGCAGTGCTGATGTGGAAGGCGGTGAGCAGTTCTTC | CSADVEGGEQFF
TRBJ2-3 | few | TRBV25-1 | TRBD2 | TGTGCCAGCAGTGAATGGGGAGGGACAGATACGCAGTATTTT | CASSEWGGTDTQYF
TRBJ2-1 | many | TRBV4-3 | TRBD2 | TGCGCCAGCAGCCATCCCGGGGTAGCGGGCCCCAATGAGCAGTTCTTC | CASSHPGVAGPNEQFF
TRBJ1-3 | - | TRBV11-2 | TRBD1 | TGTGCCAGCAGCTTAGGCCCAGGGGGCTCGGGAAACACCATATATTTT | CASSLGPGGSGNTIYF
TRBJ2-1 | - | TRBV5-1 | - | TGCGCCAGCAGCTTGGAACTAGCTCTATACAATGAGCAGTTCTTC | CASSLELALYNEQFF
TRBJ1-1 | few | TRBV11-2 | - | TGTGCCAGCAGCTTCCCAGGTGGAGCTGAAGCTTTCTTT | CASSFPGGAEAFF
TRBJ2-1 | few | TRBV9 | - | TGTGCCAGCAGTCCGGGCCCCGGACCCCAAACTAATGAGCAGTTCTTC | CASSPGPGPQTNEQFF
TRBJ1-1 | - | TRBV20-1 | - | TGCAGTGCTAGAGAACCGTCGCACACTGAAGCTTTCTTT | CSAREPSHTEAFF
TRBJ1-2 | many | TRBV6-5 | TRBD1 | TGTGCCAGCAGTTACGCCCGGACAGGGTCCTATGGCTACACCTTC | CASSYARTGSYGYTF
TRBJ2-7 | few | TRBV3-1 | TRBD2 | TGTGCCAGCAGCTCCCAGGGTAGCGGGCATTACTTC | CASSSQGSGHYF
TRBJ1-4 | many | TRBV28 | - | TGTGCCAGCAGTTCTCCCACAACTAATGAAAAACTGTTTTTT | CASSSPTTNEKLFF